This TCR beta chain was retrieved from a study of T cell responses to AZD1222 COVID-19 vaccine. Per the germline V gene, CDR1 is MGHDK and CDR2 is SYGVNS. The V segment lost 4 bases and the J segment 10 bases; nucleotides outside the gene matches: 11. The CDR3 runs to 15 residues. General observations from the study: It should be noted that donors were predominantly white British and more often female, and clonal diversity was possibly underestimated. Targeting of unmutated variant regions was reportedly seen in nearly half of spike-specific TCRs.

Of note for this clone: The target antigen is unknown.

Assay: immunoSEQ multiplex PCR; the TCRdb copy retains only in-frame clones and omits some. The sample lists 120,000 or so clones, about nine tenths occurring once. This clonotype was sampled from an adult in good health. Sample: peripheral blood, taken on day 0 of AZD1222 vaccination. This sequence joins TRBV25-1 and TRBJ1-2; 11 bases are shared with TRBD1. For the CDR3, the DNA is TGTGCCAGCAGTGTACAAATTGCGGGACAGGGGGTCTACACCTTC. Protein sequence: CASSVQIAGQGVYTF.